Sequencing of this T cell receptor (beta chain) was carried out in a study of early T cells in non-severe SARS-CoV-2 infection. The library protocol tagged individual cDNA molecules with unique molecular identifiers. From the 5' RACE reads, TCRdb called clonotypes with MiXCR, one entry per CDR3 protein. Of about 64,000 distinct CDR3 sequences listed, 4.9% were seen once; the top ten hold around 5.2%. Trimming pared 5 bases from V and 7 bases from J, leaving 17 bases between. The germline V gene has CDR1 DFQATT and CDR2 SNEGSKA (reference sequence). The CDR3 consists of 13 residues. The rearrangement joins TRBV20-1 to TRBJ1-1, with D unresolved. The sample comprised whole blood. The clonotype comes from an adult who was a healthcare worker with PCR-confirmed SARS-CoV-2 infection or an uninfected control (not recorded which). The CDR3 DNA reads as TGCAGTGCTTTGAGGGTGGAGATTATTGAAGCTTTCTTT. Translating it yields CSALRVEIIEAFF.